The rows below give T cell receptor beta chains drawn from one sample of a study of monozygotic twins with inflammatory bowel disease. TCRdb re-analyzed the 5' RACE reads; it lists each CDR3 protein once, without DNA. Recorded here are about 160,000 distinct CDR3 sequences; the top ten clones represent 2% to 3%. The sequencing input was blood. The receptors here all came from a human donor with ulcerative colitis or Crohn's disease, or a healthy co-twin of an affected twin (not recorded which). CDR3s include the opening cysteine and the closing phenylalanine or tryptophan.

TRBJ2-1 TRBV29-1 CSVEGRTGWSYNEQFF
TRBJ2-1 TRBV4-1 CASSRSGTSSYNEQFF
TRBJ2-1 TRBV20-1 CSARDTSGGNEQFF
TRBJ1-5 TRBV12-3/TRBV12-4 CASSLGDSHQPQHF
TRBJ2-7 TRBV27 CASSLSHSYEQYF
TRBJ2-7 TRBV20-1 CSALGLAGANSYEQYF
TRBJ2-1 TRBV5-1 CASSLVGQNYNEQFF
TRBJ2-1 TRBV5-1 CASSLVGDEQFF
TRBJ2-1 TRBV19 CASSIYRGPYNEQFF
TRBJ2-3 TRBV5-1 CASSLGGTPGGNTQYF
TRBJ2-3 TRBV14 CASSQEPSGSGDTQYF
TRBJ2-7 TRBV12-3/TRBV12-4 CASSPTQGTDPSYEQYF
TRBJ2-1 TRBV5-1 CASSPLAGGNYNEQFF
TRBJ2-7 TRBV12-3/TRBV12-4 CASSRQGYYEQYF
TRBJ1-5 TRBV7-2 CASSPYRDLNQPQHF
TRBJ1-5 TRBV5-1 CASRPVPGGADQPQHF
TRBJ2-4 TRBV20-1 CSASTSGRERVKNIQYF